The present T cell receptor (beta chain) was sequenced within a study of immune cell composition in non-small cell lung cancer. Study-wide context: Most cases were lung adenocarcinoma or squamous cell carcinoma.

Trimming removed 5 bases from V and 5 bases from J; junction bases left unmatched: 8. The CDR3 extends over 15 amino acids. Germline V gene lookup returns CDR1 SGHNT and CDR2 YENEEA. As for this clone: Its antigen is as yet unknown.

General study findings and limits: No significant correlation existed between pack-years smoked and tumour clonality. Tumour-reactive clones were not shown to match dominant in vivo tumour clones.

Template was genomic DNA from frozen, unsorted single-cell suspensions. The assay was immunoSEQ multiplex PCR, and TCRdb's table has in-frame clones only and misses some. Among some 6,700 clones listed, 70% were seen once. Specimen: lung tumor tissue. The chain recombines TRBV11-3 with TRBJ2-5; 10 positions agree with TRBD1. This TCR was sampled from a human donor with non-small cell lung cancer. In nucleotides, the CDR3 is TGTGCCAGCAGCAAACGGACAGGGGGGGACGAGACCCAGTACTTC. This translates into CASSKRTGGDETQYF. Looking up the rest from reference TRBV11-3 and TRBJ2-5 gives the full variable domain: EAGVVQSPRYKIIEKKQPVAFWCNPISGHNTLYWYLQNLGQGPELLIRYENEEAVDDSQLPKDRFSAERLKGVDSTLKIQPAELGDSAVYLCASSKRTGGDETQYFGPGTRLLVL.